One sample yielded the 18 T cell receptor beta chains listed below, sequenced in a study of shared clonotypes between healthy human individuals. Generated by immunoSEQ multiplex PCR, the TCRdb table keeps only in-frame clones and is missing some. The table includes approximately 2,000,000 clones, around 92% detected once. The specimen sequenced was naive CD4+ T cells from PBMCs. Documented subset: CD45RA+ positively selected. The receptors come from a young man in good health. Some clones in this sample may be carry-over from other donors' samples.

This clone was counted only a few times. The rearrangement uses TRBV19 and TRBJ1-4, with D perhaps matching TRBD1 (6 bases). Germline assignment: CDR1 LNHDA and CDR2 SQIVND (reference sequence). CDR3 length equals 15 residues. Trimming took off 6 bases at V and 6 bases at J, with 17 bases between the two ends. The CDR3 loop reads CASRGTGRQDEKLFF. Here the CDR3 DNA reads TGTGCCAGTAGGGGCACAGGGAGGCAGGATGAAAAACTGTTTTTT.

The chain uses TRBV29-1 and TRBJ1-2, with 8 bases matching TRBD1. The germline CDR1 and CDR2 sequences are SQVTM and ANQGSEA. The CDR3 loop spans 14 amino acids. Trimming at V came to 7 bases and at J to 3 bases, leaving 10 bases not matched to a gene. The CDR3 nucleotides read TGCAGCGCTAACCCGACAGGGGCATACTATGGCTACACCTTC. It translates to CSANPTGAYYGYTF. Drawing the rest from reference TRBV29-1 and TRBJ1-2, the complete variable domain is SAVISQKPSRDICQRGTSLTIQCQVDSQVTMMFWYRQQPGQSLTLIATANQGSEATYESGFVIDKFPISRPNLTFSTLTVSNMSPEDSSIYLCSANPTGAYYGYTFGSGTRLTVV.

The chain employs TRBV6-6 and TRBJ1-2; the match to TRBD1 covers 8 bases. J was trimmed by 2 bases and V by 5 bases; bases with no gene match: 7. The CDR3 contains 15 residues. Per the germline V gene, CDR1 is MNHNY and CDR2 is SVGAGI (reference sequence). DNA of the CDR3: TGTGCCAGCAGTCCCCGGACAGGGACCAACTATGGCTACACCTTC. Translating it yields CASSPRTGTNYGYTF.

In the case of this clone: Different DNA sequences within this sample yield the same CDR3. The chain links TRBV7-9 to TRBJ2-2; D unclear. The CDR3 consists of 13 residues. The germline V gene encodes CDR1 SEHNR and CDR2 FQNEAQ (reference sequence). V lost 8 bases, J lost 1 base, and 8 bases lay in between. CDR3 DNA sequence: TGTGCCAGCGGAGCAGGGAACACCGGGGAGCTGTTTTTT. As protein: CASGAGNTGELFF. Full variable domain (rest looked up from reference TRBV7-9 and TRBJ2-2): DTGVSQNPRHKITKRGQNVTFRCDPISEHNRLYWYRQTLGQGPEFLTYFQNEAQLEKSRLLSDRFSAERPKGSFSTLEIQRTEQGDSAMYLCASGAGNTGELFFGEGSRLTVL.

This clone was counted a few times. Other DNA sequences from this sample encode an identical CDR3 as well. V and J are TRBV28 and TRBJ2-7; D is uncertain. The CDR3 runs 10 residues. Germline V gene sequence: CDR1 MDHEN, CDR2 SYDVKM. V lost 6 bases to trimming and J lost 3 bases, with 3 bases between them. The CDR3 region has the DNA TGTGCCAGCAGCCGCTACGAGCAGTACTTC. Protein product: CASSRYEQYF.

V usage is TRBV28 and J usage is TRBJ2-3; D ambiguous. Between the trimmed V and J ends, which lost 5 bases and 8 bases, there was a span of 14 bases. This CDR3 spans 13 amino acids. Per the germline V gene, CDR1 is MDHEN and CDR2 is SYDVKM. In DNA form, the CDR3 reads TGTGCCAGCAGTGGCTACCCGGACGGTACGCAGTATTTT. Its translation: CASSGYPDGTQYF.

The V gene is TRBV18, the J gene TRBJ2-7; D is undetermined. V shed 3 bases and J shed 4 bases, with 13 bases lying between them. The germline CDR1 and CDR2 sequences are KGHSH and LQKENI. The CDR3 is made up of 14 amino acids. The CDR3 is CASSPHGHGYEQYF. DNA for the CDR3: TGTGCCAGCTCACCTCACGGTCACGGGTACGAGCAGTACTTC.

V is TRBV18 and J is TRBJ2-2, with TRBD1 matching over 10 bases. The germline V gene has CDR1 KGHSH and CDR2 LQKENI. J gave up 1 base and V 2 bases, and 1 base lay outside the gene matches. The CDR3 runs to 16 residues. The CDR3 nucleotides read TGTGCCAGCTCACCATGGACAGGGGGGAACACCGGGGAGCTGTTTTTT. It specifies CASSPWTGGNTGELFF.

The chain combines TRBV5-1 with TRBJ1-4; tentatively, D is TRBD1 (6 bases). Trimming removed 7 bases from V and 12 bases from J, with 19 bases in between. This CDR3 has 13 residues. Germline V lookup: CDR1 SGHRS, CDR2 YFSETQ. CDR3 residues: CASSLRGGEELFF. The CDR3 region has the DNA TGCGCCAGCTCACTTCGGGGGGGCGAAGAACTGTTTTTT.

This chain uses TRBV18 with TRBJ2-4, with D unresolved. CDR3 length equals 14 residues. Germline-derived CDR1 and CDR2 are KGHSH and LQKENI. V shed 2 bases and J shed 4 bases, with 9 bases lying between them. The DNA of the CDR3 is TGTGCCAGCTCACCATCATACTCTAAAAACATTCAGTACTTC. Amino acid sequence: CASSPSYSKNIQYF.

This clone has a handful of counts. The gene calls are TRBV29-1 and TRBJ1-1; D unresolved. Trimming removed 4 bases from V and 2 bases from J, with 11 bases in between. The germline CDR1 and CDR2 sequences are SQVTM and ANQGSEA. The CDR3 has 13 amino acids. CDR3 in DNA: TGCAGCGTTGGCCTCTCCCCTAACACTGAAGCTTTCTTT. It yields the protein CSVGLSPNTEAFF. Supplemented by reference TRBV29-1 and TRBJ1-1, the full variable domain reads SAVISQKPSRDICQRGTSLTIQCQVDSQVTMMFWYRQQPGQSLTLIATANQGSEATYESGFVIDKFPISRPNLTFSTLTVSNMSPEDSSIYLCSVGLSPNTEAFFGQGTRLTVV.

This chain connects TRBV15 to TRBJ2-1; D is perhaps TRBD1 or TRBD2 (5 bases each). V was trimmed by 3 bases and J by 7 bases, leaving 16 bases between them. Germline lookup yields CDR1 LNHNV and CDR2 YYDKDF (reference sequence). CDR3 length equals 15 residues. CDR3 sequence: CATSREDRRQNEQFF. The DNA of the CDR3 is TGTGCCACCAGCAGGGAGGATAGGAGACAGAATGAGCAGTTCTTC.

The rearrangement joins TRBV29-1 to TRBJ2-1, with 11 bases matching TRBD1. In germline, CDR1 is SQVTM, CDR2 ANQGSEA. The CDR3 runs 15 residues. V lost 0 bases, J lost 6 bases, and 4 bases stayed unmatched. DNA of the CDR3: TGCAGCGTTGAAGATTGGGACAGGGGGTTCAATGAGCAGTTCTTC. It encodes CSVEDWDRGFNEQFF.

CDR3 DNA sequence: TGTGCCAGTAGTCCCAGGACAGAAAGGCGTGGCAATCAGCCCCAGCATTTT. Translation gives CASSPRTERRGNQPQHF. V gene TRBV19 combines with J gene TRBJ1-5; tentatively, D is TRBD1 (6 bases). Trimming took off 5 bases at V and 2 bases at J, with 19 bases between the two ends. This CDR3 contains 17 residues. From germline, CDR1 is LNHDA and CDR2 SQIVND (reference sequence).

The chain uses TRBV28 and TRBJ2-7; TRBD1 matches at 11 bases. This CDR3 is 15 amino acids long. J gave up 0 bases and V 5 bases, and 3 bases lay outside the gene matches. CDR1 MDHEN and CDR2 SYDVKM come from the germline V gene. The CDR3 spells CASSGTGGSSYEQYF. The DNA of the CDR3 is TGTGCCAGCAGTGGGACAGGGGGTTCCTCCTACGAGCAGTACTTC.

The chain has TRBV4-1 and TRBJ2-5, with D possibly TRBD1 on 6 matching bases. Germline V gene lookup returns CDR1 MGHRA and CDR2 YSYEKL. The CDR3 runs to 13 residues. Trimming shortened V by 2 bases and J by 7 bases, and 11 bases separated the two germline ends. CDR3 DNA: TGCGCCAGCAGCCAATCGGACAGTTGGACCCAGTACTTC. It translates to CASSQSDSWTQYF.

This clone was seen only once. The rearrangement uses TRBV21-1 and TRBJ2-1; the table gives TRBD2 as D, unverified against the DNA. TRBV21-1 is shown as a pseudogene. CDR3 length: 18 amino acids. In DNA, the CDR3 is TGTGCCAGCAATGGGTTGTCTCGGGGGGGCGGCTTCGACAATGAGCAGTTCTTC. It is translated as CASNGLSRGGGFDNEQFF.

The chain recombines TRBV28 with TRBJ1-4; 7 positions match TRBD1. Germline V gene sequence: CDR1 MDHEN, CDR2 SYDVKM. Trimming at V came to 5 bases and at J to 0 bases, leaving 6 bases not matched to a gene. There are 16 residues in the CDR3. The CDR3 region has the DNA TGTGCCAGCAGTCCCCTCCAGGGGGCAACTAATGAAAAACTGTTTTTT. This translates into CASSPLQGATNEKLFF.